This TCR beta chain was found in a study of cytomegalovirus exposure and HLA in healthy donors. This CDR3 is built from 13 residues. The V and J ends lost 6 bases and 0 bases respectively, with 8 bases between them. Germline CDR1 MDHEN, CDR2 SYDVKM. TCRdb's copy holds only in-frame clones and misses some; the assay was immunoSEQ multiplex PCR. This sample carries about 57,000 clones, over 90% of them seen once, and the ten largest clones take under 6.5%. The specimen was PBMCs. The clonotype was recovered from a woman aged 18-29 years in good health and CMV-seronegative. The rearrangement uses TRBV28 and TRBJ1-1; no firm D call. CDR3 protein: CASRVAVNTEAFF. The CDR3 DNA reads TGTGCCAGCAGGGTAGCAGTGAACACTGAAGCTTTCTTT.